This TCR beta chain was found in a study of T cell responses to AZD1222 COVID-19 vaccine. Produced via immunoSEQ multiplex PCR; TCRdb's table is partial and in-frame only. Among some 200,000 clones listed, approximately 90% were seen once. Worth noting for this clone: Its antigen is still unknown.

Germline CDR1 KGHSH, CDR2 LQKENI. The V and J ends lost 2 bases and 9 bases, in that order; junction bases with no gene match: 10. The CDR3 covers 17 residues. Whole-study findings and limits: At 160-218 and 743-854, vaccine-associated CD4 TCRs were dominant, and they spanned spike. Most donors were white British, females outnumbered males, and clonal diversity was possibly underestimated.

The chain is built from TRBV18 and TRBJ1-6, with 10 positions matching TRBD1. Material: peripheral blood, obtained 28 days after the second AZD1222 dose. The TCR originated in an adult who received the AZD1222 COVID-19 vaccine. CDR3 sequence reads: CASSPNGGQGEGSPLHF. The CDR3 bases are TGTGCCAGCTCACCAAATGGCGGACAGGGGGAAGGTTCACCCCTCCACTTT.